The T cell receptor (beta chain) under discussion was sequenced for a study of CD8 T cells in ankylosing spondylitis. This clonotype was detected ten times or more. Its antigen is unknown. Trimming cost V 6 bases and J 3 bases; bases outside gene matches: 2. The germline gives CDR1 SGHTA, CDR2 FQGNSA. The CDR3 totals 14 residues. Study conclusions and caveats: Eight or nine highly homologous variants made up a TCR beta motif that seemed to typify ankylosing spondylitis blood.

TCRdb independently ran MiXCR on the 5' RACE reads; one entry per CDR3 protein. The sample carries about 460,000 distinct CDR3 sequences, roughly 5.2% recorded once. The V gene is TRBV7-2, the J gene TRBJ2-5; 12 bases match TRBD2. The TCR originated in a male donor with ankylosing spondylitis. The sample comprised blood, either unsorted or a sorted T cell fraction (not recorded which). The chain's CDR3 is CASRRTSGKETQYF. Written as DNA, the CDR3 is TGTGCCAGCAGACGGACTAGCGGGAAAGAGACCCAGTACTTC.